This TCR beta chain was recovered during a study of blood T cell repertoires in COVID-19. V lost 6 bases and J lost 0; bases outside the gene matches: 3. This CDR3 spans 14 amino acids. Germline V CDR1 and CDR2: MNHEY, SMNVEV (reference sequence). TCRdb's table, derived via immunoSEQ multiplex PCR, lists solely in-frame clones and lacks some. In the table there are roughly 260,000 clones, about 90% of which are singletons. The sample consisted of peripheral blood. The receptor was derived from a woman aged 50 to 60 with acute or convalescent COVID-19. This chain connects TRBV27 to TRBJ2-7; 9 nucleotides agree with TRBD2. The CDR3 nucleotides read TGTGCCAGCAGAACTAGCGGGTTCTCCTACGAGCAGTACTTC. Protein: CASRTSGFSYEQYF.